The TCR beta chain under discussion was sequenced for a study of OX40 agonist ivuxolimab in advanced cancers. For the wider study: Ivuxolimab was a fully human IgG2 agonistic monoclonal antibody targeting the costimulatory receptor OX40 (CD134). The point of sequencing TCRbeta in the periphery was to test whether ivuxolimab changed TCR sequence diversity and drove clonal T-cell expansion. Intravenous ivuxolimab was administered to patients every 2 weeks at six dose levels: 0.01, 0.1, 0.3, 1.5, 3 and 10 mg/kg. The paper covers the monotherapy dose-escalation part of the phase I ivuxolimab trial, which included N ≈ 57 patients. Partial responses were achieved by three dose-escalation patients, of whom one had hepatocellular carcinoma and two had cutaneous melanoma. Patients were allowed to have had prior anti-PD-1, anti-PD-L1 or anti-CTLA-4 therapy, and approximately 41% of the dose-escalation patients had previously received checkpoint inhibitors. Of the 50 to 55 patients in dose escalation, 19 had hepatocellular carcinoma, about 15 had melanoma, 9 had renal cell carcinoma and 9 had head and neck cancer. In the dose-escalation cohort, 82.7% of patients were male, and the mean age was approximately 60 years, with a range of 23 to 79. Beyond this particular receptor, the publication reports: After ivuxolimab, expanded clones were on average more numerous among CD8+ T cells than among CD4+ T cells. The antigen specificity of the peripheral T cells that underwent clonal expansion was not determined. Low levels of normalized T-cell clonal expansion were also seen in some nonresponding patients. In partial responders in the 0.1-3.0 mg/kg groups, normalized peripheral clonal expansion was found to be among the lowest, especially among CD8+ T cells. At doses of 0.1 to 3.0 mg/kg, clonal expansion of both CD4+ and CD8+ T cells in blood was seen between baseline and week 6.

With respect to this clone: Its antigen target is currently unknown. Relative to the germline gene, one junction end is altered; a read error may explain this.

The trial excluded patients who had a history of autoimmune disease or were on systemic immunosuppression. Peripheral blood for TCR sequencing was collected from all dose cohorts at baseline, on cycle 4 day 1, and on cycle 7 day 1. The samples were taken from a phase I, first-in-human, multicenter, open-label dose-escalation trial of ivuxolimab. Adults with locally advanced or metastatic melanoma, renal cell, hepatocellular, or head and neck squamous cell carcinoma were enrolled in the trial. Before TCR sequencing, CD4+ T cells and CD8+ T cells were sorted from peripheral blood as separate populations. For sequencing of the TCRbeta CDR3 region, genomic DNA was extracted from the sorted cells. The immunoSEQ Assay was used for sequencing of TCRbeta CDR3 regions. Drawn from immuneACCESS, this table holds only the in-frame rearrangements with V and J called that TCRdb kept. Clones are partly lost; checked studies trace under half to an unresolved V gene and leave the rest unexplained. In this sample the table shows 65,000 to 95,000 clones, roughly 90% of which occur a single time. The ten top clones hold 0.5% to 0.55% of the sample.

The CDR3, from cysteine to phenylalanine, totals 17 residues. Only the CDR3 DNA is retained, 51 bases long and in frame from the first base. The germline V gene sets CDR1 to MNHNS and CDR2 to SASEGT. Sequencing used CD4+ or CD8+ T cells sorted from blood, obtained in a trial of the OX40 agonist ivuxolimab. The V gene is TRBV6-1 and the J gene is TRBJ1-4; TRBD1 is perhaps the D gene, given 5 matching bases. The sequence came from an adult with an advanced solid tumor such as melanoma, head and neck, liver or kidney cancer. This receptor carries the CDR3 CASSARGPPATHEKLFF. Read as DNA, the sequence is TGTGCCAGCAGTGCCCGGGGACCCCCCGCAACTCATGAAAAACTGTTTTTT.